The rows below give T cell receptor beta chains drawn from one sample of a study of cytomegalovirus exposure and HLA in healthy donors. Using immunoSEQ multiplex PCR, the repertoire was profiled, and TCRdb retains in-frame clones only, with some absent. This sample has approximately 190,000 clones, with more than 65% found just once. The sequenced sample was PBMCs. These receptors all come from a man between 35 and 55 years old in good health and CMV-seropositive. CDR3s include the opening cysteine and the closing phenylalanine or tryptophan. D genes are given only for firm matches. Clone size appears in some rows only: once, few, many, or a class for an expanded clone.

d_gene,v_gene,abundance,j_gene,CDR3aa,CDR3nt
TRBD2,TRBV5-1,.,TRBJ2-3,CASSFTPGLAGEIGGTDTQYF,TGCGCCAGCAGCTTTACCCCGGGACTAGCGGGAGAGATAGGAGGCACAGATACGCAGTATTTT
.,TRBV6-5,.,TRBJ2-5,CASSRRLEETQYF,TGTGCCAGCAGTCGCCGACTTGAAGAGACCCAGTACTTC
TRBD2,TRBV10-1,.,TRBJ2-3,CASSPGLARDTQYF,TGCGCCAGCAGCCCAGGACTAGCGCGAGATACGCAGTATTTT
.,TRBV19,.,TRBJ2-7,CASTPGGTTSYEQYF,TGTGCCAGTACCCCGGGGGGCACAACCTCCTACGAGCAGTACTTC
TRBD1,TRBV27,.,TRBJ1-5,CASSLIGGQGASQPQHF,TGTGCCAGCAGTTTAATAGGGGGACAGGGGGCGTCTCAGCCCCAGCATTTT
.,TRBV4-3,once,TRBJ1-1,CASSQDVGRLGRAFF,TGCGCCAGCAGCCAAGACGTTGGTAGGCTTGGGAGAGCTTTCTTT
TRBD2,TRBV4-1,.,TRBJ2-7,CASSPGTSVAYEQYF,TGCGCCAGCAGCCCCGGGACTAGCGTAGCCTACGAGCAGTACTTC
TRBD2,TRBV5-1,.,TRBJ2-5,CASSLVELNGGAQETQYF,TGCGCCAGCAGCTTGGTTGAATTGAACGGGGGGGCCCAAGAGACCCAGTACTTC
TRBD2,TRBV7-2,.,TRBJ2-5,CASSQRTSQETQYF,TGTGCCAGCAGCCAAAGGACTAGCCAAGAGACCCAGTACTTC
.,TRBV7-9,once,TRBJ2-7,CASSRGQLSQISYEQYF,TGTGCCAGCAGCCGAGGACAGCTTTCGCAGATCTCCTACGAGCAGTACTTC
.,TRBV7-6,.,TRBJ1-3,CASSLDGQISGNTIYF,TGTGCCAGCAGCTTAGACGGACAGATCTCTGGAAACACCATATATTTT
.,TRBV5-1,.,TRBJ2-7,CASSLSVVQGTYEQYF,TGCGCCAGCAGCTTGTCGGTGGTGCAGGGGACCTACGAGCAGTACTTC
.,TRBV2,.,TRBJ2-2,CASGSLATNTGELFF,TGTGCCAGCGGAAGTCTAGCGACCAACACCGGGGAGCTGTTTTTT
TRBD2,TRBV7-3,.,TRBJ2-1,CASSSLAGGDNEQFF,TGTGCCAGCAGCTCACTAGCGGGAGGAGACAATGAGCAGTTCTTC
TRBD2,TRBV11-3,.,TRBJ2-2,CASRPGLAGTGELFF,TGTGCCAGCAGACCGGGACTAGCGGGCACCGGGGAGCTGTTTTTT
.,TRBV5-1,.,TRBJ1-1,CASRSTGRGNTEAFF,TGCGCCAGCAGATCGACGGGGAGGGGGAACACTGAAGCTTTCTTT
.,TRBV5-1,.,TRBJ2-3,CASSTGVSETQYF,TGCGCCAGCAGCACGGGAGTTTCAGAGACGCAGTATTTT
TRBD2,TRBV18,.,TRBJ2-7,CASSPTGLAGEQYF,TGTGCCAGCTCACCTACTGGACTAGCTGGAGAGCAGTACTTC
TRBD1,TRBV5-1,once,TRBJ2-1,CASSWDRSYNEQFF,TGCGCCAGCAGCTGGGACAGGTCCTACAATGAGCAGTTCTTC
TRBD2,TRBV9,.,TRBJ2-2,CASSAGTTDTGELFF,TGTGCCAGCAGCGCCGGGACTACCGACACCGGGGAGCTGTTTTTT
.,TRBV5-5,.,TRBJ2-2,CASSSDFTLNTGELFF,TGTGCCAGCAGCTCGGACTTCACCCTGAACACCGGGGAGCTGTTTTTT
TRBD1,TRBV10-3,few,TRBJ2-7,CASRTGQATYEQYF,TGTGCCAGCCGAACGGGACAGGCTACCTACGAGCAGTACTTC
.,TRBV5-1,.,TRBJ2-5,CASNHGGSEETQYF,TGCGCCAGCAATCACGGCGGGTCTGAAGAGACCCAGTACTTC
TRBD1,TRBV5-1,.,TRBJ2-7,CASSFSYGGRGTYEQYF,TGCGCCAGCAGCTTCTCGTATGGTGGCAGGGGGACCTACGAGCAGTACTTC
TRBD1,TRBV5-1,.,TRBJ2-3,CASSSTGVTDTQYF,TGCGCCAGCAGCTCTACAGGGGTGACAGATACGCAGTATTTT
TRBD1,TRBV7-9,.,TRBJ2-2,CASSSKGALRDGELFF,TGTGCCAGCAGCTCGAAGGGGGCCCTCAGGGACGGGGAGCTGTTTTTT
.,TRBV18,once,TRBJ2-3,CASSPQELASTDTQYF,TGTGCCAGCTCACCACAAGAACTAGCCAGCACAGATACGCAGTATTTT
TRBD2,TRBV2,.,TRBJ2-1,CASSPGLAGADEQFF,TGTGCCAGCAGTCCGGGACTAGCGGGAGCGGATGAGCAGTTCTTC